This T cell receptor (beta chain) originates from a study of T cells in localized non-small cell lung cancer. Clones were sequenced by immunoSEQ multiplex PCR, and TCRdb holds only the in-frame ones, with some missing. The profile covers roughly 17,000 clones, with about 89% appearing a single time and 3% to 4.5% taken by the ten largest. Study observations and caveats: Uninvolved adjacent lung had more T cell clonality than any other tissue, topping tumor.

Comment on this clone: Its antigen is undetermined.

This receptor was obtained from a male donor aged 60 or over with stage II squamous cell lung carcinoma. Material: peripheral blood, obtained before any cancer treatment.

The CDR3 DNA follows: TGTGCCAGCAGTAGGGCCAGCAATCAGCCCCAGCATTTT. This translates into CASSRASNQPQHF. V and J are TRBV9 and TRBJ1-5; D uncertain. Trimming took 5 bases from V and 1 from J, leaving 7 bases between them. The germline V gene has CDR1 SGDLS and CDR2 YYNGEE. The CDR3 totals 13 residues.